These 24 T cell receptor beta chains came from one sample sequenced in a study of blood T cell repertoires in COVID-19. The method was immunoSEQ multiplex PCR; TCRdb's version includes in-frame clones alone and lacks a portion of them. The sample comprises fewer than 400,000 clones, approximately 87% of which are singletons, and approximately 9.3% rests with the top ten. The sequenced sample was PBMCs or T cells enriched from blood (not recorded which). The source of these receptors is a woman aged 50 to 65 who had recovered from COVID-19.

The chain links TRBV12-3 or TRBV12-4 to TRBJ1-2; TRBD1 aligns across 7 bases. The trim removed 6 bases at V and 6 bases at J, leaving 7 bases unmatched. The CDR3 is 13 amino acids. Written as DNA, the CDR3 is TGTGCCAGCAGCATCTCCGGGACAGATGGCTACACCTTC. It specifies CASSISGTDGYTF.

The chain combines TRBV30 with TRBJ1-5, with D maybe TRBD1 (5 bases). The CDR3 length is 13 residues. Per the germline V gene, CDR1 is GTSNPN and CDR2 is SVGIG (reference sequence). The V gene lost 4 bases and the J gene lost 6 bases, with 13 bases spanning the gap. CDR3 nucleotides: TGTGCCTGGAATTCTGGACACTCTCAGCCCCAGCATTTT. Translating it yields CAWNSGHSQPQHF.

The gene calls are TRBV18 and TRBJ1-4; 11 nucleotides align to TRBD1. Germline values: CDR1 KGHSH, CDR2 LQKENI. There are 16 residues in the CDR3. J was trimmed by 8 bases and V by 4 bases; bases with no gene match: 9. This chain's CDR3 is CASSRTRTGGGEKLFF. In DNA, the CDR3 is TGTGCCAGCTCACGAACCCGGACAGGGGGCGGCGAAAAACTGTTTTTT.

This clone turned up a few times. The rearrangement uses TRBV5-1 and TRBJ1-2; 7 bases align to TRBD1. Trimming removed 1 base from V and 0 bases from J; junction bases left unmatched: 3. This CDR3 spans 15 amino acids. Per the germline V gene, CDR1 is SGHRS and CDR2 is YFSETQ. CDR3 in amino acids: CASSLSGQTNYGYTF. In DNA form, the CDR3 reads TGCGCCAGCAGCTTGTCGGGACAGACTAACTATGGCTACACCTTC.

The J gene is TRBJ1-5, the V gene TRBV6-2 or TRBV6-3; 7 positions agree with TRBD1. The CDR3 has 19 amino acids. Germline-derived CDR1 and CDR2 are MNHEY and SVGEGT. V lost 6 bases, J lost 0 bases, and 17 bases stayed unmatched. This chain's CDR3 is CASSFTRDSGFYSNQPQHF. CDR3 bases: TGTGCCAGCAGCTTCACCCGGGACAGCGGTTTTTATAGCAATCAGCCCCAGCATTTT.

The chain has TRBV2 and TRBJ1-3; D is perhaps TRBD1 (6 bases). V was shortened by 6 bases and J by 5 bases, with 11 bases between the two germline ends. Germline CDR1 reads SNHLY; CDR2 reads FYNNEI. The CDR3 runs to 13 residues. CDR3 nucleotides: TGTGCCAGCAGCGATACAGGGAGAAACACCATATATTTT. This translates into CASSDTGRNTIYF. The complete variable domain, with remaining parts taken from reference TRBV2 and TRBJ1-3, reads EPEVTQTPSHQVTQMGQEVILRCVPISNHLYFYWYRQILGQKVEFLVSFYNNEISEKSEIFDDQFSVERPDGSNFTLKIRSTKLEDSAMYFCASSDTGRNTIYFGEGSWLTVV.

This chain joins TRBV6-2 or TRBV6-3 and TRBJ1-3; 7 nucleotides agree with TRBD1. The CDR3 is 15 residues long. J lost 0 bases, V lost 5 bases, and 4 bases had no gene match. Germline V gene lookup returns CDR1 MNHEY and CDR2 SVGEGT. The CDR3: CASSRDRHSGNTIYF. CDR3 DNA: TGTGCCAGCAGTCGGGACAGACACTCTGGAAACACCATATATTTT.

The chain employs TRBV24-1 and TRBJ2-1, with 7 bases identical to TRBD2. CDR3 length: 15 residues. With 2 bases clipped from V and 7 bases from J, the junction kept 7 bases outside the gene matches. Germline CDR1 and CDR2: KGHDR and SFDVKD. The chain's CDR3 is CATSDSRPGGNEQFF. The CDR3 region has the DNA TGTGCCACCAGTGATTCGCGGCCGGGGGGTAATGAGCAGTTCTTC.

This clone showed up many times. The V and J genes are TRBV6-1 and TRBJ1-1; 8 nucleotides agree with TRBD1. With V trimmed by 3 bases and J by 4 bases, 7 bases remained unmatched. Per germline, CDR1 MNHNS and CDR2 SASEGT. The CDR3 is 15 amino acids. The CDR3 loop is CASSDWTGPGTEAFF. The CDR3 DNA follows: TGTGCCAGCAGTGATTGGACAGGGCCGGGCACTGAAGCTTTCTTT.

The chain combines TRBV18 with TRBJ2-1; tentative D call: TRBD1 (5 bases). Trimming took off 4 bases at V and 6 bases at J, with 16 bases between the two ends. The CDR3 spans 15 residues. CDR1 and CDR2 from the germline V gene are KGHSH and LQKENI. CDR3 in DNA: TGTGCCAGCTCACGAAGGGATTTAGGGGTCAATGAGCAGTTCTTC. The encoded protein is CASSRRDLGVNEQFF. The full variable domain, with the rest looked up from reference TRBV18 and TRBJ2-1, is NAGVMQNPRHLVRRRGQEARLRCSPMKGHSHVYWYRQLPEEGLKFMVYLQKENIIDESGMPKERFSAEFPKEGPSILRIQQVVRGDSAAYFCASSRRDLGVNEQFFGPGTRLTVL.

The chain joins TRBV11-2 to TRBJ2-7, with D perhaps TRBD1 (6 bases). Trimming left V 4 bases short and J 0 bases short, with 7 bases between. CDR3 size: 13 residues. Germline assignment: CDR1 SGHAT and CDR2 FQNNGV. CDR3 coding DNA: TGTGCCAGCAGCTCAGGGGTCTCCTACGAGCAGTACTTC. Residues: CASSSGVSYEQYF. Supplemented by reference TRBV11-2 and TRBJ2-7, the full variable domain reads EAGVAQSPRYKIIEKRQSVAFWCNPISGHATLYWYQQILGQGPKLLIQFQNNGVVDDSQLPKDRFSAERLKGVDSTLKIQPAKLEDSAVYLCASSSGVSYEQYFGPGTRLTVT.

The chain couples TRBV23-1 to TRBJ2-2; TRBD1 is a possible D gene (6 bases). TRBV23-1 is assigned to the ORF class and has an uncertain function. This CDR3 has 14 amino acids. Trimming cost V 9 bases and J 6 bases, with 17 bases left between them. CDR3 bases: TGCGCCAGTCAGTGTCCGGGACAAGCCGGGGAGCTGTTTTTT. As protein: CASQCPGQAGELFF.

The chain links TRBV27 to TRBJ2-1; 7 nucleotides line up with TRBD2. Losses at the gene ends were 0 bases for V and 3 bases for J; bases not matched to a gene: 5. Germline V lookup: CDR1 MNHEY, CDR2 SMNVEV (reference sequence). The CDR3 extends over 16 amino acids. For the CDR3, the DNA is TGTGCCAGCAGTTTATCTGTCCAGCGGGGCTACAATGAGCAGTTCTTC. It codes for CASSLSVQRGYNEQFF.

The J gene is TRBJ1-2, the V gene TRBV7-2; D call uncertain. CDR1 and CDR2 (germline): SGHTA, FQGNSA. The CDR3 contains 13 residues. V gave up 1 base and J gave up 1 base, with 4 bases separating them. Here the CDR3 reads CASSLDINYGYTF. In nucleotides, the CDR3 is TGTGCCAGCAGCTTAGATATTAACTATGGCTACACCTTC.

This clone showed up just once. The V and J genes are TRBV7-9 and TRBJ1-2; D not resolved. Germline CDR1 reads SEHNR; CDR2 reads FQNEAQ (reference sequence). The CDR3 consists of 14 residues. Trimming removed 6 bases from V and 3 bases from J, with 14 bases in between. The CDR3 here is CASRPLRVDYGYTF. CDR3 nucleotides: TGTGCCAGCAGACCTCTTCGGGTGGACTATGGCTACACCTTC.

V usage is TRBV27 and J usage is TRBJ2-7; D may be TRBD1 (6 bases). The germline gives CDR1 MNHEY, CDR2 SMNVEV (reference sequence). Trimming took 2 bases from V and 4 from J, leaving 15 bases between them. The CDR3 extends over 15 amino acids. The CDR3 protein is CASSLAGADIYEQYF. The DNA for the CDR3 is TGTGCCAGCAGTTTAGCAGGGGCGGATATATACGAGCAGTACTTC.

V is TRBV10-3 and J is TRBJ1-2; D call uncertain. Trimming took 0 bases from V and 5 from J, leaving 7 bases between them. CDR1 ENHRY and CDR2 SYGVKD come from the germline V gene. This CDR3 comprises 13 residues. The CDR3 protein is CAISESAAYGYTF. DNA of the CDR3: TGTGCCATCAGTGAGTCCGCGGCATATGGCTACACCTTC.

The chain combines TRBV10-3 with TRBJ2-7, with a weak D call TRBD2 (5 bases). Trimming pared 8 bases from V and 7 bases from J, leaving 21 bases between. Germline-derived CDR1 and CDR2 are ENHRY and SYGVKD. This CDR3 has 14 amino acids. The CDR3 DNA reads TGTGCCATCTCACGGAACCCCATCTCGGGGGAGCAGTACTTC. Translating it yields CAISRNPISGEQYF.

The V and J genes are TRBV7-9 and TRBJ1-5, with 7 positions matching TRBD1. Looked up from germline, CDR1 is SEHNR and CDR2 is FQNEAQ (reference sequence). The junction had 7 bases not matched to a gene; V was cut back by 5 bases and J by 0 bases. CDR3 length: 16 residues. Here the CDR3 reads CASSLGGRDSNQPQHF. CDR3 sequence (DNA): TGTGCCAGCAGCCTAGGGGGCCGTGATAGCAATCAGCCCCAGCATTTT.

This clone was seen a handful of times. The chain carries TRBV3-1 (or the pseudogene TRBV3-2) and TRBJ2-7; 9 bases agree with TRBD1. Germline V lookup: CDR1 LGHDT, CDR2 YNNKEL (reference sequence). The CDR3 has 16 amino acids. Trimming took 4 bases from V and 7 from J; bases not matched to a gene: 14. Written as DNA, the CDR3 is TGTGCCAGCAGCCGAACCCGGGACAGGGATCGGGGAGAGCAGTACTTC. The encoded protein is CASSRTRDRDRGEQYF.

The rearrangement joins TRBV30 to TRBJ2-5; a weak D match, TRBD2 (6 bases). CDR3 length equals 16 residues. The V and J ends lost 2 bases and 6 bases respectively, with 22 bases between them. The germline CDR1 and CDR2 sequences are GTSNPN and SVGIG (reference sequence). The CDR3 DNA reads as TGTGCCTGGAGTTCCCGGGGGACTGGAGGCCGGCAGACCCAGTACTTC. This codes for CAWSSRGTGGRQTQYF. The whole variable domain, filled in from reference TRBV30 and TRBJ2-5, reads SQTIHQWPATLVQPVGSPLSLECTVEGTSNPNLYWYRQAAGRGLQLLFYSVGIGQISSEVPQNLSASRPQDRQFILSSKKLLLSDSGFYLCAWSSRGTGGRQTQYFGPGTRLLVL.

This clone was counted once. The CDR3 sequence is CASSETRLVQETQYF. CDR3 nucleotide sequence: TGTGCCAGCAGTGAAACCAGACTAGTTCAAGAGACCCAGTACTTC. The chain uses TRBV25-1 and TRBJ2-5, with D possibly TRBD2 on 6 matching bases. V shed 2 bases and J shed 2 bases, with 12 bases lying between them. CDR3 length: 15 residues. Looked up from germline, CDR1 is MGHDK and CDR2 is SYGVNS.

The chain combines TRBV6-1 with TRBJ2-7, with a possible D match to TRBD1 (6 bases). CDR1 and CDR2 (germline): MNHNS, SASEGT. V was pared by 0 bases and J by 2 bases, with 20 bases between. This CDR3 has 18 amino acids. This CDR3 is CASSEAGGTIPWPYEQYF. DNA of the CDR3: TGTGCCAGCAGTGAAGCAGGTGGGACAATCCCGTGGCCCTACGAGCAGTACTTC.

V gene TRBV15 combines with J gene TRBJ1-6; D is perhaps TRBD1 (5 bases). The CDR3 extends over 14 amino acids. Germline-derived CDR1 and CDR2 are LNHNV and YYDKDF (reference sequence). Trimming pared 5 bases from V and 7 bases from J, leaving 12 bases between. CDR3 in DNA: TGTGCCACCAGCTCCCCAGGGTGGAATTCACCCCTCCACTTT. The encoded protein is CATSSPGWNSPLHF. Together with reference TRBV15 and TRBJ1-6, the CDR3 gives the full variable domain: DAMVIQNPRYQVTQFGKPVTLSCSQTLNHNVMYWYQQKSSQAPKLLFHYYDKDFNNEADTPDNFQSRRPNTSFCFLDIRSPGLGDTAMYLCATSSPGWNSPLHFGNGTRLTVT.